This T cell receptor (beta chain) was profiled in a study of T cells in Graves' hyperthyroidism and ophthalmopathy. Study-level background: Peripheral blood was taken when the disease was first diagnosed, before any treatment began. Study results and caveats: The model's output predicted ophthalmopathy at a median of around 6.9 months prior to onset. Among clonotypes expanded in thyroid above 0.001, most were also found in blood.

The CDR3 runs to 14 residues. V lost 4 bases, J lost 5 bases, and 7 bases stayed unmatched. Germline-derived CDR1 and CDR2 are SGHVS and FNYEAQ. TCR beta CDR3 sequences were amplified from RNA transcripts. The HTBI primer set was used in a first-round RT-PCR of the TCR CDR3. TCRdb processed the multiplex PCR reads anew with MiXCR; each CDR3 protein has one entry. The sample includes about 360,000 distinct CDR3 sequences, approximately 13% of them seen just once. Absent ophthalmopathy progression within 18 months defined stable Graves' hyperthyroidism. This clonotype was observed many times. The antigen remains unidentified.

The source of this sequence is a woman between 18 and 29 years old with Graves' hyperthyroidism. The sample taken for sequencing was blood. The chain is built from TRBV7-6 and TRBJ1-1, with TRBD1 matching 7 bases. The CDR3 sequence is CASSSYRGGTEAFF. The CDR3 nucleotides are TGTGCCAGCAGCTCGTACAGGGGAGGAACTGAAGCTTTCTTT.